What follows are 10 T cell receptor beta chains derived from one specimen sequenced in a study of blood T cell repertoires in COVID-19. Produced via immunoSEQ multiplex PCR; TCRdb's table is partial and in-frame only. This table holds more than 300,000 clones, 85% to 90% found once. The sequenced sample was PBMCs or T cells enriched from blood (not recorded which). These receptors all come from a man aged 25 to 40 who had recovered from COVID-19.

The rearrangement links TRBV7-2 to TRBJ2-5, with a weak D call TRBD2 (6 bases). Between the trimmed V and J ends, which lost 1 base and 5 bases, there was a span of 20 bases. The CDR3 has 17 residues. Germline V lookup: CDR1 SGHTA, CDR2 FQGNSA. CDR3 amino acids: CASSLGSGDSGWETQYF. In nucleotides, the CDR3 is TGTGCCAGCAGCTTAGGGTCGGGGGACTCCGGCTGGGAGACCCAGTACTTC. The complete variable domain, with remaining parts taken from reference TRBV7-2 and TRBJ2-5, reads GAGVSQSPSNKVTEKGKDVELRCDPISGHTALYWYRQSLGQGLEFLIYFQGNSAPDKSGLPSDRFSAERTGGSVSTLTIQRTQQEDSAVYLCASSLGSGDSGWETQYFGPGTRLLVL.

V is TRBV6-5 and J is TRBJ1-2, with 7 bases aligning to TRBD1. Looked up from germline, CDR1 is MNHEY and CDR2 is SVGAGI. There are 13 residues in the CDR3. Trimming removed 11 bases from V and 1 base from J; junction bases left unmatched: 7. CDR3 protein: CAGTRDSNYGYTF. Written as DNA, the CDR3 is TGTGCCGGGACCAGGGACAGTAACTATGGCTACACCTTC.

The chain combines TRBV5-1 with TRBJ2-6; 8 bases are a match to TRBD2. V was clipped by 0 bases and J by 0 bases; unmatched bases: 5. CDR1 is SGHRS, CDR2 YFSETQ, per germline. The CDR3 covers 18 residues. The CDR3 region is CASSLAGGVPSGANVLTF. The CDR3 region has the DNA TGCGCCAGCAGCTTGGCCGGGGGGGTTCCCTCTGGGGCCAACGTCCTGACTTTC. The full variable domain, rest sourced from reference TRBV5-1 and TRBJ2-6, is KAGVTQTPRYLIKTRGQQVTLSCSPISGHRSVSWYQQTPGQGLQFLFEYFSETQRNKGNFPGRFSGRQFSNSRSEMNVSTLELGDSALYLCASSLAGGVPSGANVLTFGAGSRLTVL.

V gene TRBV28 combines with J gene TRBJ1-1; tentatively, D is TRBD1 (6 bases). Deletions cut 11 bases from V and 2 bases from J, with 15 bases between. Germline loops: CDR1 MDHEN, CDR2 SYDVKM. This CDR3 contains 13 residues. In DNA, the CDR3 is TGTGCCGGCTCGACAGGTGTCAACACTGAAGCTTTCTTT. It codes for CAGSTGVNTEAFF.

The chain couples TRBV2 to TRBJ2-1; D is possibly TRBD1 (6 bases). The length of the CDR3 is 15 residues. Germline V gene lookup returns CDR1 SNHLY and CDR2 FYNNEI. The V end was cut by 8 bases, the J end by 7 bases, with 21 bases between. CDR3 bases: TGTGCCAGCCTTCCCTGGGGCAGGGGTAGGAATGAGCAGTTCTTC. It yields the protein CASLPWGRGRNEQFF. Complete variable domain (other parts from reference TRBV2 and TRBJ2-1): EPEVTQTPSHQVTQMGQEVILRCVPISNHLYFYWYRQILGQKVEFLVSFYNNEISEKSEIFDDQFSVERPDGSNFTLKIRSTKLEDSAMYFCASLPWGRGRNEQFFGPGTRLTVL.

This sequence joins TRBV6-6 and TRBJ1-1; TRBD1 agrees at 8 bases. The CDR3 has 14 amino acids. Looked up from germline, CDR1 is MNHNY and CDR2 is SVGAGI (reference sequence). J was trimmed by 5 bases and V by 3 bases; bases with no gene match: 5. The CDR3 nucleotides are TGTGCCAGCAGTTATGGACAGGGCTGGACTGAAGCTTTCTTT. It yields the protein CASSYGQGWTEAFF.

This chain uses TRBV30 with TRBJ1-6, with a possible D match to TRBD1 (5 bases). Trimming cost V 5 bases and J 8 bases, with 16 bases left between them. The germline gives CDR1 GTSNPN, CDR2 SVGIG (reference sequence). CDR3 length: 14 amino acids. The CDR3 region is CAWCRLRGYSPLHF. DNA of the CDR3: TGTGCCTGGTGTCGTCTGCGGGGGTATTCACCCCTCCACTTT.

This chain uses TRBV30 with TRBJ1-5; D uncertain. The V gene lost 1 base and the J gene lost 4 bases, with 8 bases spanning the gap. CDR3 length: 13 residues. The germline CDR1 and CDR2 sequences are GTSNPN and SVGIG (reference sequence). As DNA, the CDR3 is TGTGCCTGGAGTGGGCAGACAAATCAGCCCCAGCATTTT. Protein sequence: CAWSGQTNQPQHF.

The CDR3 loop reads CAWSVQGYEQYF. The CDR3 DNA is TGTGCCTGGAGTGTACAGGGGTACGAGCAGTACTTC. The V and J genes are TRBV30 and TRBJ2-7; TRBD1 agrees at 7 bases. CDR1 is GTSNPN and CDR2 is SVGIG in the germline V gene (reference sequence). This CDR3 contains 12 residues. With V trimmed by 0 bases and J by 4 bases, 0 bases remained unmatched.

This clone occurred a few times. The rearrangement joins TRBV28 to TRBJ2-7, with a possible D match to TRBD2 (5 bases). The CDR3 runs 16 residues. V was trimmed by 5 bases and J by 2 bases, leaving 19 bases between them. CDR1 is MDHEN and CDR2 is SYDVKM in the germline V gene. The CDR3 reads CASSRVGIGVTYEQYF. CDR3 in DNA: TGTGCCAGCAGTAGGGTCGGGATAGGAGTCACCTACGAGCAGTACTTC.